Listed below are T cell receptor beta chains from one sample, sequenced in a study of beta chain features in type 1 diabetes. The method was immunoSEQ multiplex PCR; TCRdb's version includes in-frame clones alone and lacks a portion of them. This table holds roughly 170,000 clones, around an eighth found once. Sample: central memory CD4+ T cells from blood. The receptors originated from a woman aged 18-35 years in good health. Each CDR3 is given without its conserved first and last residue.

TRBV15	15	TRBJ2-2	ATSREKWGRNTGELF
TRBV19	12	TRBJ1-5	ASVSGSGNQPQH
TRBV7-3	11	TRBJ2-3	ASSFTGTDTQY
TRBV7-9	10	TRBJ1-2	ASSRDAGGYT
TRBV6-4	13	TRBJ2-7	ASSDCYPLSYEQY
TRBV29-1	10	TRBJ1-2	SVVSTGDGYT
TRBV28	13	TRBJ1-5	ASTPTGGGNQPQH
TRBV7-9	14	TRBJ2-1	ASSFQGQGFYNEQF
TRBV28	12	TRBJ1-2	ASKVQGPSYGYT
TRBV27	13	TRBJ1-5	ASSLTGVGNQPQH
TRBV15	13	TRBJ2-1	ATSLRTSDYNEQF
TRBV9	14	TRBJ2-3	ASSLLAGVGTDTQY
TRBV28	14	TRBJ2-7	ASSLRGTGGFHEQY
TRBV2	12	TRBJ2-7	ASSVVAGGYEQY
TRBV27	12	TRBJ1-4	AGHRVLSNEKLF
TRBV5-6	12	TRBJ1-1	ASSIRQSNTEAF
TRBV7-2	14	TRBJ2-1	ASSDTSGSAYNEQF
TRBV30	11	TRBJ1-4	AWRGQGEEKLF
TRBV4-1	13	TRBJ1-5	ASTRGRDKNQPQH
TRBV19	12	TRBJ2-1	ASRLTSGRHEQF
TRBV19	13	TRBJ2-1	ASSKGTGTRYEQF
TRBV18	13	TRBJ2-1	ASSPRASGDNEQF
TRBV5-1	11	TRBJ2-1	ASSLGTGGEQF
TRBV29-1	10	TRBJ1-2	SVDNSRVGYT
TRBV5-1	10	TRBJ2-2	ASRGEGRELF
TRBV28	15	TRBJ1-2	ASRNLQGRRANYGYT
TRBV30	13	TRBJ1-4	AWSGQTVTNEKLF
TRBV28	11	TRBJ2-7	ASRGTGTYEQY
TRBV19	11	TRBJ2-1	ASMGLAGNEQF
TRBV18	13	TRBJ2-1	ASSPYRRGYNEQF
TRBV2	12	TRBJ2-3	ASRSGVNTDTQY
TRBV5-6	14	TRBJ2-7	ASSLRGTKGYYEQY
TRBV30	10	TRBJ2-1	AWDPGYNEQF
TRBV19	11	TRBJ1-1	ATGVRGLTEAF
TRBV9	11	TRBJ1-5	ASSNDRDQPQH
TRBV7-2	13	TRBJ2-7	ASSNQPASGYEQY
TRBV27	11	TRBJ2-7	ASRRRDTYEQY
TRBV6-6	12	TRBJ2-7	ASSYSQGIYEQY
TRBV7-2	12	TRBJ2-4	ASSQPGQGVVQY
TRBV9	13	TRBJ2-6	ASSVYSSGANVLT
TRBV7-2	13	TRBJ2-3	ASSSQGKGVSGQY
TRBV18	14	TRBJ2-7	ASSPPGAGAPYEQY
TRBV4-2	14	TRBJ2-3	ASSQTRGRTGDTQY
TRBV6-5	10	TRBJ1-4	ASSGGKEKLF
TRBV6-1	14	TRBJ2-1	ASSVRALRSNNEQF